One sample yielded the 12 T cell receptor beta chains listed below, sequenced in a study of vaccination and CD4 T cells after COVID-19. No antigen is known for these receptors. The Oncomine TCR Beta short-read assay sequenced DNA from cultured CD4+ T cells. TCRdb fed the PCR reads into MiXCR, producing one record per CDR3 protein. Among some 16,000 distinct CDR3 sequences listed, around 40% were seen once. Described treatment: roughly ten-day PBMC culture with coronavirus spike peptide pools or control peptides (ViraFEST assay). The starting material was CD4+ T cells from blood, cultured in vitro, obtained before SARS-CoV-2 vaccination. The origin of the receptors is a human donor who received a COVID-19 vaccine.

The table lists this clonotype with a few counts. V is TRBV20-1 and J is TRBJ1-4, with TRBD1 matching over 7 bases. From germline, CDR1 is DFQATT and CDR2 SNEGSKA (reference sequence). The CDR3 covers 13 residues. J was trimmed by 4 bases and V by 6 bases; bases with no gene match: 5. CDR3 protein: CSAPGQINEKLFF. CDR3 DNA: TGCAGTGCCCCGGGACAGATTAATGAAAAACTGTTTTTT.

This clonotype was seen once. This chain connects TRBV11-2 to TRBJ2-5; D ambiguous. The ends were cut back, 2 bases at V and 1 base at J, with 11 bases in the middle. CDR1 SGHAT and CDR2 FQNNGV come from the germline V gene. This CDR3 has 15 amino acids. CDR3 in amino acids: CASSLFLSVQETQYF. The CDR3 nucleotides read TGTGCCAGCAGCTTATTCCTTTCAGTCCAAGAGACCCAGTACTTC.

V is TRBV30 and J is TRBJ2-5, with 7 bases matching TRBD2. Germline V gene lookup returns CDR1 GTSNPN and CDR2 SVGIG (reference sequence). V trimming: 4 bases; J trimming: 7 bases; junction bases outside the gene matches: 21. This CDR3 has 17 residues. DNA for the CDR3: TGTGCCTGGACATCCGGGACGAAATTGGGGGGGGGATGGACCCAGTACTTC. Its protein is CAWTSGTKLGGGWTQYF.

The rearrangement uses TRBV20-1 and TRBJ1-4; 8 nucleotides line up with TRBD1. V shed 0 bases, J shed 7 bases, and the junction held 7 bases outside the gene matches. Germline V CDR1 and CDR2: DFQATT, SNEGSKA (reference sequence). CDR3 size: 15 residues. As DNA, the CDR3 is TGCAGTGCTAGAGATGATGGCAGGGGGCCTGAAAAACTGTTTTTT. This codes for CSARDDGRGPEKLFF.

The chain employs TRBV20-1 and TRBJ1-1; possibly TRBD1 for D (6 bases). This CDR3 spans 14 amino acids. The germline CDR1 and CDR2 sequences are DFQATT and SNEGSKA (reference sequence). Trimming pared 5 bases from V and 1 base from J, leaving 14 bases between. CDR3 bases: TGCAGTGCTCCTGGGGGGGGGCCGAACACTGAAGCTTTCTTT. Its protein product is CSAPGGGPNTEAFF.

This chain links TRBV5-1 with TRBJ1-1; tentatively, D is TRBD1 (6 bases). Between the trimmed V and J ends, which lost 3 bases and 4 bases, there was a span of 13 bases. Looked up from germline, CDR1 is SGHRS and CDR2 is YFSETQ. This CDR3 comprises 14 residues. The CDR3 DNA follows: TGCGCCAGCAGCTCGACAGGAAGGGGCACTGAAGCTTTCTTT. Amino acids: CASSSTGRGTEAFF.

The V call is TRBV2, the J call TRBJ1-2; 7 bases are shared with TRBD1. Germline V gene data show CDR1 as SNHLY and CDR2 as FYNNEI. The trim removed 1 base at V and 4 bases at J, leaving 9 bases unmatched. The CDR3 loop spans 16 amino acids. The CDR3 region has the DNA TGTGCCAGCAGTGAAGAGGGAGGGGGCGCTAGCTATGGCTACACCTTC. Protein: CASSEEGGGASYGYTF.

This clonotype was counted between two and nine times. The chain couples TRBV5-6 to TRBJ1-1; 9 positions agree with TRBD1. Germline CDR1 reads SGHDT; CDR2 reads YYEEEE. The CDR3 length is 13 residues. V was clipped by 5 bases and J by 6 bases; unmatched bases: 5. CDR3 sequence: CASRRQGGAEAFF. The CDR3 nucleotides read TGTGCCAGCAGGAGACAGGGGGGGGCTGAAGCTTTCTTT.

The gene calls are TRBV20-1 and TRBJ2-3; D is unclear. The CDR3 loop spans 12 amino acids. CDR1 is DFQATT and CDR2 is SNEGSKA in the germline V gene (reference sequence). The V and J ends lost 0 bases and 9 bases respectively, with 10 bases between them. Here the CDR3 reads CSARDRVPTQYF. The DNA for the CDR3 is TGCAGTGCTAGAGATAGGGTTCCCACGCAGTATTTT.

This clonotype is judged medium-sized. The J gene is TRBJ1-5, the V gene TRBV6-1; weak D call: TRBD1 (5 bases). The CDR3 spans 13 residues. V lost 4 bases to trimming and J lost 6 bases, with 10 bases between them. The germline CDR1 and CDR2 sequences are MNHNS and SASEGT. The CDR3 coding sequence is TGTGCCAGCAGTGGAGCCGGGGGTCAGCCCCAGCATTTT. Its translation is CASSGAGGQPQHF.

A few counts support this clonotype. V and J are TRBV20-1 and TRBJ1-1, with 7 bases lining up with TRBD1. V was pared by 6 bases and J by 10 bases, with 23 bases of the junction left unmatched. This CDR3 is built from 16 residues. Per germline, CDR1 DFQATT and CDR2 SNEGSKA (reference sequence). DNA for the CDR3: TGCAGTGCCAATGGATACAGGGGCATTCCCGGGGAGGGAGCTTTCTTT. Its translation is CSANGYRGIPGEGAFF.

CDR3 amino acids: CASSITHVGVKETQYF. The CDR3 region has the DNA TGTGCCAGTAGTATCACCCATGTGGGAGTTAAAGAGACCCAGTACTTC. This rearrangement joins TRBV19 to TRBJ2-5; D is perhaps TRBD2 (5 bases). The CDR3 is made up of 16 amino acids. Trimming stripped 3 bases from V and 3 bases from J, with 17 bases between. In germline, CDR1 is LNHDA, CDR2 SQIVND (reference sequence).